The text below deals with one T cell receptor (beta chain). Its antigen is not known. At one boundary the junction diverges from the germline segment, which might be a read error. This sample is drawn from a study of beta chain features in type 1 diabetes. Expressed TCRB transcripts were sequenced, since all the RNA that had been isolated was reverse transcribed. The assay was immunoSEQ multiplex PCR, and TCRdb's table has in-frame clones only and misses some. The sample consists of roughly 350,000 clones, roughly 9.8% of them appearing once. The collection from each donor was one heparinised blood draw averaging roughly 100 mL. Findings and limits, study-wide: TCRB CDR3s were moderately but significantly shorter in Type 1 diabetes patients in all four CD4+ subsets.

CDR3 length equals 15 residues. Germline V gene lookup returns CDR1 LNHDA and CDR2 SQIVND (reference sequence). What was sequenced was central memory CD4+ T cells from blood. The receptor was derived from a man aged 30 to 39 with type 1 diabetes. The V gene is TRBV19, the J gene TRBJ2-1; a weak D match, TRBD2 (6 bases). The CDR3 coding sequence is TGTGCCACTAGTGGAGGGGCTGGCTCCTACAATGAGCAGTTCTTC. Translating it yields CATSGGAGSYNEQFF.